The 2 T cell receptor beta chains reported below all come from one sample, sequenced in a study of monozygotic twins with inflammatory bowel disease. TCRdb reprocessed the 5' RACE reads, keeping one entry per CDR3 protein, no DNA. The listing contains some 400,000 distinct CDR3 sequences. Sequenced: blood. Receptor source: a human donor with ulcerative colitis or Crohn's disease, or a healthy co-twin of an affected twin (not recorded which).

The chain combines TRBV5-8 with TRBJ1-2. Germline loops: CDR1 SGHTS, CDR2 YDEGEE. The CDR3 is 14 residues long. Here the CDR3 reads CASSLVGSSYGYTF.

The chain couples TRBV7-9 to TRBJ1-1. Germline loops: CDR1 SEHNR, CDR2 FQNEAQ (reference sequence). The CDR3 spans 12 residues. This CDR3 is CASSIGVTEAFF.